This TCR beta chain was identified during a study of blood T cell repertoires in COVID-19. This clone was counted a few times. Patients in Seattle were enrolled during active infection, then followed longitudinally. The CDR3 contains 14 residues. The V end lost 2 bases, the J end lost 7 bases, and 12 bases lay between the germline ends. Germline CDR1 MNHEY, CDR2 SVGEGT. Sequencing used immunoSEQ multiplex PCR; TCRdb keeps in-frame clones, though not all of them. The table shows approximately 75,000 clones, with 86% occurring only once. What was sequenced was peripheral blood. The TCR originated in a man aged 80 or over with COVID-19, enrolled during active disease. V is TRBV6-2 or TRBV6-3 and J is TRBJ1-5; D gene unclear. CDR3: CASSYRFERQPQHF. Written as DNA, the CDR3 is TGTGCCAGCAGTTACAGGTTTGAGCGACAGCCCCAGCATTTT.